This TCR beta chain is drawn from a study of blood T cell repertoires in COVID-19. Study-level background: Specimens from acute and convalescent COVID-19 originated in the United States, Italy and Spain. The analysed material was cDNA or gDNA that came from T cells, B-cell-depleted T cells, or PBMCs.

V lost 4 bases to trimming and J lost 5 bases, with 14 bases between them. The CDR3 is 14 amino acids. Germline values: CDR1 LNHDA, CDR2 SQIVND (reference sequence). Authors' data handling: The assay estimated nucleated cells by amplifying reference gene primers. This table comes from immunoSEQ multiplex PCR, and its TCRdb copy is limited to in-frame clones, with some not included. D and trimming were read from the DNA, whereas the V and J calls and clone size are those reported in that table. The sample has 9,500 to 15,000 clones, roughly 72% seen once. The rearrangement joins TRBV19 to TRBJ1-1; D possibly corresponds to TRBD1 (5 bases). The TCR originated in a man between 60 and 75 years old with COVID-19, enrolled during active disease. Source material: peripheral blood. This chain's CDR3 is CASSTPGRGTEAFF. In nucleotides, the CDR3 is TGTGCCAGTAGTACGCCGGGGCGGGGGACTGAAGCTTTCTTT.